This T cell receptor beta chain was observed in a study of CD8+ T cells in alopecia areata. Following RNA extraction, reverse transcription yielded cDNA that acted as the sequencing template. Sequencing was performed with immunoSEQ multiplex PCR; in TCRdb, only in-frame clones are kept and a portion is missing. Here the sample spans about 110,000 clones, approximately 59% being singletons. It was from PBMCs that CD4+ and CD8+ T cells were sorted. Regarding this clone: The target antigen is unknown.

This CDR3 is built from 15 residues. Germline V gives CDR1 GTSNPN, CDR2 SVGIG (reference sequence). Between the trimmed V and J ends, which lost 7 bases and 0 bases, there was a span of 18 bases. The study's findings and limits: Higher clonality was seen in lesional scalp than in normal scalp, especially in alopecia totalis/universalis. Normal skin contains resident alphabeta T cells, and these are also sequenced in scalp samples.

The chain employs TRBV30 and TRBJ2-5, with no clear D. Sequencing was performed on CD8+ T cells sorted from blood. The sequence derives from a human donor in good health. In DNA form, the CDR3 reads TGTGCCTCCACAGAGTTGGCCTCGTACCAAGAGACCCAGTACTTC. It yields the protein CASTELASYQETQYF.